What follows describes a single T cell receptor (beta chain). This record comes from a study of cytomegalovirus exposure and HLA in healthy donors. Study details: The study placed 80% to 90% of its 398 genotyped donors in the Caucasian-associated ancestry cluster.

The CDR3 length is 15 residues. Per germline, CDR1 SNHLY and CDR2 FYNNEI. J gave up 2 bases and V 2 bases, and 4 bases lay outside the gene matches. The PCR had 60 Vbeta and 13 Jbeta primers. TCRdb's copy holds only in-frame clones and misses some; the assay was immunoSEQ multiplex PCR. The sample holds about 250,000 clones, approximately 91% seen once. The clonotype was recovered from a girl aged 2 to 9 in good health and CMV-seronegative. The V call is TRBV2, the J call TRBJ2-7; 9 nucleotides align to TRBD2. Sequencing was carried out using PBMCs. As DNA, the CDR3 is TGTGCCAGCAGTGAACCTAGCGGGGTACCCTACGAGCAGTACTTC. It yields the protein CASSEPSGVPYEQYF.